The TCR beta chain under discussion was sequenced for a study of blood T cells in healthy people across ages. CDR3 length equals 11 residues. V was clipped by 3 bases and J by 3 bases, with 6 bases between them. CDR1 is DFQATT and CDR2 is SNEGSKA in the germline V gene (reference sequence). Study outcomes and limitations: Long-lived and aged donors differed, with more naive CD4+ cells and higher diversity in the long-lived.

Next came a second PCR, run for about 7 to 12 cycles, which used a sample-barcoded 5' primer along with a J-beta primer mix. The template-switch adaptor, which had 12 random nucleotides, put a tag on each cDNA molecule. TCRdb re-called the 5' RACE reads with MiXCR, one entry per CDR3 protein. This table has over 700,000 distinct CDR3 sequences, 50% to 65% appearing once. Ten or more counts support this clonotype. Its antigen is currently unknown. This receptor was taken from a man older than 75 in good health. The chain links TRBV20-1 to TRBJ2-7; D ambiguous. The material sequenced was blood. For the CDR3, the DNA is TGCAGTGCTAGGACTGGCTACGAGCAGTACTTC. Its translation is CSARTGYEQYF.